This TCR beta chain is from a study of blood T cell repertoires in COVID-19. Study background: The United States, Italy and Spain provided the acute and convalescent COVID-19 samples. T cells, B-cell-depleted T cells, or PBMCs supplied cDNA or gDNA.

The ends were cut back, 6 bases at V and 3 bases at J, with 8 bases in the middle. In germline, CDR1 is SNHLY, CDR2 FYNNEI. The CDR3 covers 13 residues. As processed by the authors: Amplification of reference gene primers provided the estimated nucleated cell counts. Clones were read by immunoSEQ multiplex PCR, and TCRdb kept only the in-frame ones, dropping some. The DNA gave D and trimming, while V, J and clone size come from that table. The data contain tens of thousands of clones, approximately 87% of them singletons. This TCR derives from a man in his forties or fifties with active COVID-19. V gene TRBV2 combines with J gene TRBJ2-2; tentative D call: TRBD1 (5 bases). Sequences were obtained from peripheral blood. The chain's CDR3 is CASSPQDTGELFF. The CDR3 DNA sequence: TGTGCCAGCAGCCCACAGGACACCGGGGAGCTGTTTTTT.